This T cell receptor beta chain was documented in a study of T-cell memory formation after mild COVID-19. Turning to the study itself: The two donors had largely donor-specific TCR clusters. Broader study findings: While clones contracting from day 15 to 85 were balanced between CD4 and CD8, later expanders leaned CD4+.

Germline loops: CDR1 SGHRS, CDR2 YFSETQ. With 5 bases removed from V and 4 bases from J, the gap between germline ends came to 15 bases. This CDR3 contains 15 residues. Barcoded TCR alpha and TCR beta cDNA libraries with UMIs came from 5'RACE using constant-segment primers. TCRdb reanalysed the 5' RACE reads using MiXCR and keeps one entry per CDR3 protein. The profile shows about 200,000 distinct CDR3 sequences, more than 8% of them singletons. This clonotype was picked up many times. Its antigen is not identified. The specimen was PBMCs or a T cell subset sorted from them (not recorded which). The source of this sequence is a man younger than 35 who had mild COVID-19 (a few samples of this study predate the infection). Cell type and time point are not known. The chain joins TRBV5-1 to TRBJ2-2; the D call may be TRBD1 or TRBD2 (5 bases each). In nucleotides, the CDR3 is TGCGCCAGCAGTGGACACGGGGTACCCACCGGGGAGCTGTTTTTT. Its translation: CASSGHGVPTGELFF. Full variable domain (missing parts from reference TRBV5-1 and TRBJ2-2): KAGVTQTPRYLIKTRGQQVTLSCSPISGHRSVSWYQQTPGQGLQFLFEYFSETQRNKGNFPGRFSGRQFSNSRSEMNVSTLELGDSALYLCASSGHGVPTGELFFGEGSRLTVL.